This passage covers 9 T cell receptor beta chains from one sample sequenced in a study of T-cell reconstitution after alpha-beta-depleted transplantation in children. This sample's TCRbeta library carried unique molecular identifier barcodes. TCRdb processed the PCR reads anew with MiXCR; each CDR3 protein has one entry. The sample gives 4,000 to 4,500 distinct CDR3 sequences, approximately 19% of which show up once; about 45% is in the top ten. The sample here was PBMCs, mostly from graft donor cells, taken 180 days after TCRalphabeta/CD19-depleted stem cell transplant. The source of these receptors is a male patient aged 2-9 years who had a stem cell transplant for acute lymphoblastic leukemia, so the T cells may come from the graft donor.

This clonotype showed up many times. The rearrangement joins TRBV7-9 to TRBJ2-3, with 10 bases fitting TRBD1. This CDR3 has 17 amino acids. Per germline, CDR1 SEHNR and CDR2 FQNEAQ (reference sequence). The V segment lost 1 base and the J segment 1 base; nucleotides outside the gene matches: 5. The CDR3 bases are TGTGCCAGCAGCTTAGGGGGGACAGGGGCTCGCACAGATACGCAGTATTTT. It is translated as CASSLGGTGARTDTQYF.

J is TRBJ2-1 and V is TRBV5-1, with a tentative D call TRBD2 (6 bases). Trimming cost V 0 bases and J 5 bases, with 12 bases left between them. This CDR3 comprises 15 residues. Germline CDR1 SGHRS, CDR2 YFSETQ. The DNA for the CDR3 is TGCGCCAGCAGCTTGGCCGAAGGGACTCACAATGAGCAGTTCTTC. As protein: CASSLAEGTHNEQFF.

This clonotype was seen at least ten times. The CDR3 loop is CASSRVDRGLGYGYTF. The CDR3 DNA sequence: TGTGCCAGCAGCCGAGTCGACAGGGGCTTGGGCTATGGCTACACCTTC. This chain links TRBV7-9 with TRBJ1-2; TRBD1 agrees at 8 bases. The V segment lost 5 bases and the J segment 4 bases; nucleotides outside the gene matches: 12. The CDR3 extends over 16 amino acids. Germline-derived CDR1 and CDR2 are SEHNR and FQNEAQ (reference sequence).

Many counts were recorded for this clonotype. The J gene is TRBJ2-3, the V gene TRBV5-4; tentative D call: TRBD1 (5 bases). Germline V gene lookup returns CDR1 SGHNT and CDR2 YYREEE (reference sequence). V was trimmed by 1 base and J by 1 base, leaving 7 bases between them. The CDR3 runs 14 residues. In nucleotides, the CDR3 is TGTGCCAGCAGCTTGAGGGGCGGCACAGATACGCAGTATTTT. Protein sequence: CASSLRGGTDTQYF.

The sample holds many counts of this clonotype. The chain carries TRBV27 and TRBJ1-2, with 7 bases that match TRBD1. This CDR3 is built from 16 residues. The germline CDR1 and CDR2 sequences are MNHEY and SMNVEV (reference sequence). The V segment lost 5 bases and the J segment 0 bases; nucleotides outside the gene matches: 9. The DNA of the CDR3 is TGTGCCAGCAGTCCGGGACAGAAAACAGCTAACTATGGCTACACCTTC. Amino acids: CASSPGQKTANYGYTF.

V is TRBV12-3 or TRBV12-4 and J is TRBJ2-3; 7 nucleotides match TRBD1. V shed 3 bases, J shed 6 bases, and the junction held 3 bases outside the gene matches. The CDR3 runs 13 residues. The CDR3 loop is CASSFQQGDTQYF. DNA of the CDR3: TGTGCCAGCAGTTTCCAACAGGGGGATACGCAGTATTTT.

By sample fraction, this clonotype is medium-sized. CDR3 region: CASSPTGQVLNTEAFF. In DNA, the CDR3 is TGTGCCAGCAGTCCGACTGGACAGGTCTTGAACACTGAAGCTTTCTTT. The chain is built from TRBV7-9 and TRBJ1-1, with 7 nucleotides matching TRBD1. This CDR3 is built from 16 residues. The V segment lost 6 bases and the J segment 0 bases; nucleotides outside the gene matches: 10. Germline V gene lookup returns CDR1 SEHNR and CDR2 FQNEAQ (reference sequence). Variable domain in full (rest from reference TRBV7-9 and TRBJ1-1): DTGVSQNPRHKITKRGQNVTFRCDPISEHNRLYWYRQTLGQGPEFLTYFQNEAQLEKSRLLSDRFSAERPKGSFSTLEIQRTEQGDSAMYLCASSPTGQVLNTEAFFGQGTRLTVV.

Many counts were recorded for this clonotype. V gene TRBV4-1 combines with J gene TRBJ1-2; D remains ambiguous. This CDR3 has 14 amino acids. The germline V gene has CDR1 MGHRA and CDR2 YSYEKL. Trimming removed 2 bases from V and 5 bases from J, with 12 bases in between. As DNA, the CDR3 is TGCGCCAGCAGCCAACTGCGGATAGGGTATGGCTACACCTTC. Translating it yields CASSQLRIGYGYTF.

This rearrangement joins TRBV12-5 to TRBJ2-5, with 7 bases identical to TRBD1. Per the germline V gene, CDR1 is LGHNT and CDR2 is FRNRAP. The junction had 9 bases not matched to a gene; V was cut back by 8 bases and J by 3 bases. This CDR3 contains 14 residues. CDR3 nucleotide sequence: TGTGCTAGTAGCTCCAACAGGGGCGAAGAGACCCAGTACTTC. Encoded protein: CASSSNRGEETQYF.